This TCR beta chain came from a study of T cell repertoires in cytomegalovirus infection. Overall study context: In public TCR beta signatures, there were indications of both CMV infection and matching HLA type. General study results and limits: The ex vivo response was dominated by HLA-C-restricted CMV-specific TCR beta clonotypes.

V was trimmed by 6 bases and J by 5 bases, leaving 13 bases between them. The CDR3 has 12 amino acids. CDR1 is DFQATT, CDR2 SNEGSKA, per germline (reference sequence). Notes on this clonotype: Its antigen is still unknown.

TCRdb independently ran MiXCR on the reads; one entry per CDR3 protein. In the table there are around 100,000 distinct CDR3 sequences, over 30% of which are singletons. The chain links TRBV20-1 to TRBJ1-1; D remains unclear. The TCR comes from a human donor in good health (CMV status not recorded). Some clones in this sample may be carry-over from other donors' samples. This specimen was CD8+ T cells from cultured PBMCs, taken from culture after CMV antigen stimulation. CDR3 sequence (DNA): TGCAGTGCCGTGGTACCTGAGACTGAAGCTTTCTTT. Its protein product is CSAVVPETEAFF.